Following are 18 T cell receptor beta chains from one sample sequenced in a study of T cells in Graves' hyperthyroidism and ophthalmopathy. RNA transcripts yielded amplified TCR beta CDR3 regions. First-round RT-PCR of the TCR CDR3 relied on the HTBI primer set. Each CDR3 protein is one row after TCRdb ran MiXCR on the multiplex PCR reads. The repertoire includes a few hundred thousand distinct CDR3 sequences, around a sixth of them detected once, and 6.5% to 8% sits in the top ten. Sequences were obtained from blood. These TCRs come from a woman under 40 with Graves' hyperthyroidism.

The chain joins TRBV10-3 to TRBJ1-5, with a possible D match to TRBD1 (6 bases). The CDR3 is 13 amino acids. The V end lost 2 bases, the J end lost 4 bases, and 6 bases lay between the germline ends. Germline V gives CDR1 ENHRY, CDR2 SYGVKD. The CDR3 here is CAISEGQNQPQHF. DNA of the CDR3: TGTGCCATCAGTGAGGGACAGAATCAGCCCCAGCATTTT.

In this sample, this clonotype turned up a few times. The V gene is TRBV20-1, the J gene TRBJ2-2; weak D call: TRBD2 (5 bases). Trimming cost V 5 bases and J 6 bases, with 13 bases left between them. CDR3 length: 13 residues. CDR1 DFQATT and CDR2 SNEGSKA come from the germline V gene (reference sequence). CDR3 sequence (DNA): TGCAGTGCTGGTGGACTCGCCCCCGGGGAGCTGTTTTTT. The encoded protein is CSAGGLAPGELFF.

This clonotype occurred many times. This chain joins TRBV4-1 and TRBJ2-7, with 8 bases aligning to TRBD1. This CDR3 is 14 amino acids long. CDR1 MGHRA and CDR2 YSYEKL come from the germline V gene. Unmatched junction bases numbered 6, after V lost 6 bases and J lost 2 bases. The DNA for the CDR3 is TGCGCCAGCAGTGACAGGGGACCACCCTACGAGCAGTACTTC. This translates into CASSDRGPPYEQYF.

This clonotype has only a few counts. Here the CDR3 reads CASSAGTSGSYQETQYF. The CDR3, as DNA: TGCGCCAGCAGCGCGGGGACTAGCGGGTCTTACCAAGAGACCCAGTACTTC. This rearrangement joins TRBV5-1 to TRBJ2-5; TRBD2 matches 12 bases. The CDR3 runs to 17 residues. Trimming removed 4 bases from V and 0 bases from J; junction bases left unmatched: 7. Germline-derived CDR1 and CDR2 are SGHRS and YFSETQ.

This chain uses TRBV20-1 with TRBJ2-4; no firm D call. Trimming left V 0 bases short and J 0 bases short, with 15 bases between. CDR1 DFQATT and CDR2 SNEGSKA come from the germline V gene (reference sequence). The CDR3 is 17 amino acids. The chain's CDR3 is CSARDATPRIAKNIQYF. DNA of the CDR3: TGCAGTGCTAGAGATGCGACCCCGAGAATAGCCAAAAACATTCAGTACTTC.

The chain links TRBV20-1 to TRBJ1-2; 8 bases match TRBD1. CDR3 size: 12 residues. Germline V gene data show CDR1 as DFQATT and CDR2 as SNEGSKA (reference sequence). The ends lost 1 base at V and 8 bases at J; junction bases unmatched: 3. CDR3 residues: CSARGAGGGYTF. CDR3 DNA sequence: TGCAGTGCTAGAGGGGCAGGGGGCGGCTACACCTTC.

In this sample, this clonotype turned up many times. This chain connects TRBV18 to TRBJ2-3; 9 positions agree with TRBD2. The germline V gene encodes CDR1 KGHSH and CDR2 LQKENI. CDR3 length: 15 amino acids. V was pared by 1 base and J by 1 base, with 0 bases of the junction left unmatched. CDR3 sequence: CASSPLAGGTDTQYF. The CDR3, as DNA: TGTGCCAGCTCACCACTAGCGGGAGGCACAGATACGCAGTATTTT.

The table lists this clonotype with a count of one. This sequence joins TRBV20-1 and TRBJ2-2, with D perhaps assigned TRBD1 or TRBD2 (5 bases each). Germline-derived CDR1 and CDR2 are DFQATT and SNEGSKA (reference sequence). Deletions cut 1 base from V and 2 bases from J, with 8 bases between. CDR3 length: 14 residues. CDR3 protein: CSARVRDNTGELFF. In DNA, the CDR3 is TGCAGTGCTAGAGTCAGGGACAACACCGGGGAGCTGTTTTTT.

The CDR3 sequence: CASSPATALSGNTIYF. The CDR3 DNA is TGTGCCAGCTCACCGGCGACAGCACTCTCTGGAAACACCATATATTTT. The V gene is TRBV18, the J gene TRBJ1-3; tentatively, D is TRBD1 (5 bases). The CDR3 is made up of 16 amino acids. V was pared by 3 bases and J by 0 bases, with 12 bases between. Per the germline V gene, CDR1 is KGHSH and CDR2 is LQKENI.

This clonotype was seen repeatedly, ten times or more. V usage is TRBV6-1 and J usage is TRBJ2-7, with D possibly matching TRBD2 (6 bases). Between the trimmed V and J ends, which lost 7 bases and 2 bases, there was a span of 18 bases. The V gene's germline CDR1 is MNHNS and CDR2 SASEGT. The CDR3 has 15 residues. The CDR3 spells CASTPGVAEPYEQYF. CDR3 DNA sequence: TGTGCCAGCACCCCTGGGGTAGCGGAGCCCTACGAGCAGTACTTC.

The table lists this clonotype with many counts. The rearrangement uses TRBV7-2 and TRBJ2-7; 8 positions agree with TRBD2. The CDR3 has 16 amino acids. CDR1 SGHTA and CDR2 FQGNSA come from the germline V gene. With 4 bases clipped from V and 1 base from J, the junction kept 9 bases outside the gene matches. CDR3 loop: CASSSVGLALSYEQYF. For the CDR3, the DNA is TGTGCCAGCAGCTCCGTTGGACTAGCACTTTCCTACGAGCAGTACTTC.

This clonotype showed up many times. The chain employs TRBV29-1 and TRBJ1-1, with TRBD1 as a possible D gene (6 bases). There are 13 residues in the CDR3. V lost 6 bases to trimming and J lost 2 bases, with 13 bases between them. Per the germline V gene, CDR1 is SQVTM and CDR2 is ANQGSEA. CDR3 amino acids: CSVVDRPNTEAFF. As DNA, the CDR3 is TGCAGCGTCGTAGACAGGCCCAACACTGAAGCTTTCTTT.

J is TRBJ2-4 and V is TRBV20-1, with 14 positions matching TRBD2. The CDR3 loop spans 16 amino acids. After removal of 6 bases from V and 3 bases from J, the junction contained 7 bases not matched to a gene. From germline, CDR1 is DFQATT and CDR2 SNEGSKA (reference sequence). In nucleotides, the CDR3 is TGCAGTGCCGAGACTAGCGGGAGGGGTTTCAAAAACATTCAGTACTTC. Its protein product is CSAETSGRGFKNIQYF.

This clonotype showed up many times. The chain joins TRBV3-1 to TRBJ1-1, with D unresolved. This CDR3 has 14 residues. The germline V gene encodes CDR1 LGHDT and CDR2 YNNKEL (reference sequence). Between the trimmed V and J ends, which lost 0 bases and 1 base, there was a span of 6 bases. CDR3 residues: CASSQDYRNTEAFF. CDR3 nucleotide sequence: TGTGCCAGCAGCCAAGATTACAGGAACACTGAAGCTTTCTTT.

The sample holds many counts of this clonotype. The chain links TRBV11-2 to TRBJ1-1; weak D call: TRBD1 (5 bases). Germline assignment: CDR1 SGHAT and CDR2 FQNNGV. The CDR3 runs to 16 residues. V shed 1 base and J shed 1 base, with 13 bases lying between them. The CDR3 bases are TGTGCCAGCAGCTTAGGGACAAGCTCAACGAACACTGAAGCTTTCTTT. Residues: CASSLGTSSTNTEAFF.

This clonotype came up once. The rearrangement uses TRBV4-1 and TRBJ1-6, with D possibly TRBD1 on 5 matching bases. The CDR3 extends over 16 amino acids. V was clipped by 0 bases and J by 3 bases, with 9 bases between them. Per the germline V gene, CDR1 is MGHRA and CDR2 is YSYEKL. CDR3 residues: CASSQEAGGYNSPLHF. DNA for the CDR3: TGCGCCAGCAGCCAAGAGGCCGGGGGCTATAATTCACCCCTCCACTTT.

This clonotype was seen repeatedly, ten times or more. The chain links TRBV15 to TRBJ2-1, with a possible D match to TRBD2 (6 bases). Germline loops: CDR1 LNHNV, CDR2 YYDKDF (reference sequence). Between the trimmed V and J ends, which lost 3 bases and 4 bases, there was a span of 16 bases. The CDR3 is 16 amino acids. The chain's CDR3 is CATSRLAEQTYNEQFF. The CDR3 nucleotides read TGTGCCACCAGCAGGTTAGCGGAACAGACTTACAATGAGCAGTTCTTC. The entire variable domain, with the rest obtained from reference TRBV15 and TRBJ2-1, is as follows: DAMVIQNPRYQVTQFGKPVTLSCSQTLNHNVMYWYQQKSSQAPKLLFHYYDKDFNNEADTPDNFQSRRPNTSFCFLDIRSPGLGDTAMYLCATSRLAEQTYNEQFFGPGTRLTVL.

This clonotype was recorded many times. J is TRBJ1-1 and V is TRBV11-2; 9 bases map to TRBD1. CDR3 length: 15 residues. V was pared by 3 bases and J by 3 bases, with 5 bases of the junction left unmatched. Germline V CDR1 and CDR2: SGHAT, FQNNGV. CDR3 in DNA: TGTGCCAGCAGCTTTACAGGGGGCAAGGACACTGAAGCTTTCTTT. Protein sequence: CASSFTGGKDTEAFF.